The next 18 T cell receptor beta chains were all read from a single sample in a study of breast tumors, draining lymph nodes, adjacent tissues. TCRdb reanalysed the multiplex PCR reads using MiXCR and keeps one entry per CDR3 protein. The sample records about 80,000 distinct CDR3 sequences, under 25% being singletons. Samples came from axillary lymph nodes draining the breast cancer. The sequenced material came from axillary lymph node tissue. The receptor source for this set is a female donor with breast cancer. Some clones in this sample may be carry-over from other donors' samples.

This clonotype was seen a few times. A read error is possible here, since a much larger clone lies one base away. The gene calls are TRBV5-1 and TRBJ2-3; 9 bases fit TRBD2. The germline gives CDR1 SGHRS, CDR2 YFSETQ. Trimming cost V 3 bases and J 0 bases; bases outside gene matches: 5. There are 16 residues in the CDR3. In DNA, the CDR3 is TGCGCCAGCAGCTGGAGACTAGCGGCCAGCACAGATACGCAGTATTTT. Protein sequence: CASSWRLAASTDTQYF.

This clonotype was observed many times. This rearrangement joins TRBV7-2 to TRBJ1-3; D gene uncertain. Germline V gives CDR1 SGHTA, CDR2 FQGNSA. Deletions cut 2 bases from V and 0 bases from J, with 5 bases between. The CDR3 is 14 residues long. For the CDR3, the DNA is TGTGCCAGCAGCTTAACTCTCTCTGGAAACACCATATATTTT. This sequence encodes CASSLTLSGNTIYF.

This clonotype was counted between two and nine times. This may be a read error: a much more frequent sequence differs by one nucleotide. This sequence joins TRBV20-1 and TRBJ1-2; 7 bases agree with TRBD1. V lost 2 bases and J lost 4; bases outside the gene matches: 4. CDR1 and CDR2 (germline): DFQATT, SNEGSKA (reference sequence). CDR3 length equals 13 residues. As DNA, the CDR3 is TGCAGTGCTAGAAGAACAGGGGTCTATGGCTACACCTTC. It codes for CSARRTGVYGYTF.

This clonotype was recorded many times. The chain joins TRBV7-2 to TRBJ2-7; 7 bases match TRBD2. Germline CDR1 and CDR2: SGHTA and FQGNSA. The junction had 1 base not matched to a gene; V was cut back by 5 bases and J by 3 bases. This CDR3 has 12 residues. The DNA of the CDR3 is TGTGCCAGCAGCCGGACTAGCTACGAGCAGTACTTC. This gives the protein CASSRTSYEQYF.

J is TRBJ2-3 and V is TRBV20-1, with 12 bases lining up with TRBD2. CDR1 is DFQATT, CDR2 SNEGSKA, per germline (reference sequence). This CDR3 spans 14 amino acids. With 3 bases clipped from V and 4 bases from J, the junction kept 2 bases outside the gene matches. The CDR3, as DNA: TGCAGTGCTAGTGGGACTAGCGGGCCAGATACGCAGTATTTT. It yields the protein CSASGTSGPDTQYF.

Worth noting for this clonotype: A much more abundant neighbour one base away suggests this may be a read error. V and J are TRBV2 and TRBJ1-4; unclear D gene. The CDR3 spans 15 residues. CDR1 and CDR2 from the germline V gene are SNHLY and FYNNEI. CDR3 region: CASSPRWATNEKLLF. The CDR3 nucleotides are TGTGCCAGCAGCCCCAGGTGGGCAACTAATGAAAAACTGCTTTTT.

Comments on this clonotype: A single base separates this from a much larger clone, so it may be a read error. The CDR3 loop is CASGNIGELFF. The DNA of the CDR3 is TGCGCCAGCGGGAACATCGGGGAGCTGTTTTTT. The rearrangement uses TRBV5-1 and TRBJ2-2, with D hard to call. The CDR3 runs to 11 residues. Per the germline V gene, CDR1 is SGHRS and CDR2 is YFSETQ.

This clonotype occurred many times. The gene calls are TRBV6-6 and TRBJ1-4; D is perhaps TRBD1 (6 bases). CDR1 and CDR2 from the germline V gene are MNHNY and SVGAGI (reference sequence). The V and J ends lost 8 bases and 1 base respectively, with 17 bases between them. The CDR3 length is 16 residues. The CDR3 reads CASGGGGRETNEKLFF. CDR3 in DNA: TGTGCCAGCGGGGGCGGAGGGAGGGAAACTAATGAAAAACTGTTTTTT.

This clonotype was recorded a few times. This chain uses TRBV4-1 with TRBJ1-3; no clear D. The CDR3 covers 16 residues. V gave up 0 bases and J gave up 0 bases, with 9 bases separating them. The V gene's germline CDR1 is MGHRA and CDR2 YSYEKL. CDR3 in DNA: TGCGCCAGCAGCCAAGAGGTTTCAGTCTCTGGAAACACCATATATTTT. Translating gives CASSQEVSVSGNTIYF.

This clonotype was found many times. In nucleotides, the CDR3 is TGTGCCAGCAGCTTAAGTAGGGGGGCCTACGAGCAGTACTTC. It specifies CASSLSRGAYEQYF. The rearrangement uses TRBV7-2 and TRBJ2-7, with D tentatively TRBD1 or TRBD2 (6 bases each). CDR1 and CDR2 (germline): SGHTA, FQGNSA. V was clipped by 2 bases and J by 2 bases, with 10 bases between them. The CDR3 has 14 amino acids.

The sample holds many counts of this clonotype. The CDR3 reads CASSARTSGSGYEQYF. The CDR3 DNA is TGTGCCAGCAGCGCGCGGACTAGCGGGAGTGGGTACGAGCAGTACTTC. The gene calls are TRBV7-2 and TRBJ2-7, with TRBD2 matching 13 bases. The CDR3 runs 16 residues. The V gene's germline CDR1 is SGHTA and CDR2 FQGNSA. V shed 5 bases and J 4 bases; nucleotides not matched to a gene: 8.

This clonotype was observed at least ten times. The chain carries TRBV3-1 and TRBJ2-7; D unresolved. V lost 1 base and J 5 bases, leaving 6 bases between the germline ends. Germline lookup yields CDR1 LGHDT and CDR2 YNNKEL (reference sequence). The CDR3 has 12 residues. CDR3 sequence: CASSQVQNEQYF. The CDR3, as DNA: TGTGCCAGCAGCCAAGTCCAAAACGAGCAGTACTTC.

This clonotype has at least ten counts. The chain uses TRBV7-2 and TRBJ2-3; D ambiguous. CDR1 and CDR2 (germline): SGHTA, FQGNSA. V was clipped by 1 base and J by 6 bases, with 11 bases between them. This CDR3 region has 14 residues. CDR3 coding DNA: TGTGCCAGCAGCTTAGGAGGCCCCCGTGATACGCAGTATTTT. It specifies CASSLGGPRDTQYF.

This clonotype was counted at least ten times. The V gene is TRBV3-1, the J gene TRBJ1-2; the D is unclear. Trimming pared 5 bases from V and 0 bases from J, leaving 13 bases between. The CDR3 runs 15 residues. The germline CDR1 and CDR2 sequences are LGHDT and YNNKEL (reference sequence). The CDR3 loop is CASSSQWASNYGYTF. CDR3 bases: TGTGCCAGCAGCTCGCAATGGGCGTCTAACTATGGCTACACCTTC.

This clonotype occurred many times. This chain connects TRBV7-9 to TRBJ1-3; the match to TRBD1 covers 7 bases. J lost 0 bases, V lost 1 base, and 0 bases had no gene match. Germline V lookup: CDR1 SEHNR, CDR2 FQNEAQ (reference sequence). The CDR3 spans 15 residues. The CDR3 reads CASSLGTGSGNTIYF. CDR3 in DNA: TGTGCCAGCAGCTTAGGGACAGGCTCTGGAAACACCATATATTTT.

This clonotype was observed at least ten times. This chain connects TRBV29-1 to TRBJ2-1, with 11 positions matching TRBD2. Trimming took 4 bases from V and 9 from J; bases not matched to a gene: 17. This CDR3 is built from 17 residues. In germline, CDR1 is SQVTM, CDR2 ANQGSEA. CDR3 sequence reads: CSVGPIKLAGARGEQFF. The CDR3 nucleotides are TGCAGCGTTGGCCCAATAAAACTAGCGGGAGCGAGGGGTGAGCAGTTCTTC.

This clonotype was observed at least ten times. This chain links TRBV6-6 with TRBJ2-5; D unclear. The germline CDR1 and CDR2 sequences are MNHNY and SVGAGI (reference sequence). The V and J ends lost 5 bases and 3 bases respectively, with 10 bases between them. The CDR3 spans 13 residues. CDR3 DNA sequence: TGTGCCAGCAGTGCTAACACGGAAGAGACCCAGTACTTC. Translation gives CASSANTEETQYF.

In this sample, this clonotype turned up many times. V and J are TRBV9 and TRBJ2-1; TRBD1 matches 7 bases. The CDR3 runs 17 residues. The V and J ends lost 2 bases and 5 bases, in that order; junction bases with no gene match: 13. The V gene's germline CDR1 is SGDLS and CDR2 YYNGEE. CDR3 DNA sequence: TGTGCCAGCAGCGTTTATACAGCCTCCGGGACAGACAATGAGCAGTTCTTC. This gives the protein CASSVYTASGTDNEQFF.